This TCR beta chain was identified during a study of shared clonotypes between healthy human individuals. Notes on this clone: Its specificity is not known.

The germline CDR1 and CDR2 sequences are MDHEN and SYDVKM. Trimming at V came to 4 bases and at J to 10 bases, leaving 15 bases not matched to a gene. The CDR3 loop spans 16 amino acids. Repertoires were generated with immunoSEQ multiplex PCR, while TCRdb's copy carries only in-frame clones and drops some. Here the sample spans some 1,900,000 clones, around 96% being singletons. Study-level points and caveats: Large depth notwithstanding, sorted-subset sequencing proved incomplete by rarefaction.

Naivety among CD8 cells was defined by CD45RO negativity and positive CCR7 selection, thereby excluding terminally differentiated effector memory CD45RA+ cells. The receptor was derived from a man aged 18 to 29 in good health. Sequencing was done on a sample of naive CD8+ T cells sorted from blood. The genes are TRBV28 and TRBJ1-4; 7 positions match TRBD1. In DNA, the CDR3 is TGTGCCAGCAGTTCCCATCAACAGGGGAATGAGGGAAAACTGTTTTTT. Protein: CASSSHQQGNEGKLFF.